The T cell receptor beta chain described here comes from a study of technical replicates of blood from several donors. CDR3 size: 13 residues. CDR1 and CDR2 from the germline V gene are MNHEY and SVGAGI. Losses at the gene ends were 1 base for V and 5 bases for J; bases not matched to a gene: 0. Data came from immunoSEQ multiplex PCR; TCRdb stores just in-frame clones and leaves some out. The data show 100,000 or so clones, approximately 96% seen once. This clone was counted a single time. Sequencing input: T cells isolated from PBMCs. The TCR was taken from a human donor in good health. The chain is built from TRBV6-5 and TRBJ1-1; 8 positions agree with TRBD1. The CDR3 reads CASSYWTGTEAFF. The DNA for the CDR3 is TGTGCCAGCAGTTACTGGACAGGGACTGAAGCTTTCTTT.